The clone carrying this T cell receptor (beta chain) was counted a few times. This specimen belongs to a study of CD8 T cells in ankylosing spondylitis. For TCR beta, libraries came from quantitative 5'-RACE with molecular barcodes. In TCRdb, the 5' RACE reads were re-called with MiXCR into one record per CDR3 protein. The data show approximately 180,000 distinct CDR3 sequences, with around a sixth seen just once and around 4.5% held by the top ten. The CDR3 is made up of 15 amino acids. With 5 bases clipped from V and 5 bases from J, the junction kept 4 bases outside the gene matches. Germline values: CDR1 MNHEY, CDR2 SMNVEV (reference sequence).

The chain employs TRBV27 and TRBJ2-5; TRBD2 matches 14 bases. Sequencing was carried out using blood, either unsorted or a sorted T cell fraction (not recorded which). This clonotype originated in a male donor between 5 and 29 years old with ankylosing spondylitis or in good health (not recorded which). In nucleotides, the CDR3 is TGTGCCAGCAGTCGGGGACTAGCGGGAGTTGAGACCCAGTACTTC. Its protein is CASSRGLAGVETQYF.